Given below is one TCR beta chain in context. Its target is unknown. The data derive from a study of CD8 T cells in ankylosing spondylitis. Findings and limits, study-wide: There was a TCR beta motif, made of roughly eight highly homologous variants, that appeared characteristic of ankylosing spondylitis blood.

Via MiXCR, TCRdb re-called the 5' RACE reads, giving one row per CDR3 protein. Here the sample spans about 460,000 distinct CDR3 sequences, over 4% being singletons. This receptor was taken from a male donor with ankylosing spondylitis. Sequenced material: blood, either unsorted or a sorted T cell fraction (not recorded which).

CDR3 amino acids: CASSGLAGRRNEQFF. As DNA, the CDR3 is TGTGCCAGCAGCGGCTTAGCGGGGCGCCGCAATGAGCAGTTCTTC. The V gene is TRBV9, the J gene TRBJ2-1, with TRBD2 matching over 8 bases. Trimming removed 3 bases from V and 6 bases from J; junction bases left unmatched: 8. Germline lookup yields CDR1 SGDLS and CDR2 YYNGEE. CDR3 length equals 15 residues.